This T cell receptor (beta chain) was sequenced during a study of shared clonotypes between healthy human individuals. Overall study findings and caveats: Sampling covered nothing but blood. Tissue TCR repertoires likely differ from those found in blood.

With V trimmed by 4 bases and J by 0 bases, 0 bases remained unmatched. Germline CDR1 and CDR2: LGHNA and YSLEER. The CDR3 sequence is 14 residues long. With regard to this clone: Its antigen is unidentified.

Generated by immunoSEQ multiplex PCR, the TCRdb table keeps only in-frame clones and is missing some. The repertoire holds 950,000 to 1,100,000 clones, with approximately 68% as singletons. Nashville, Tennessee was home to all donors, who were Caucasian adults. This clonotype was obtained from a man younger than 30 in good health. The sample comprised memory CD4+ T cells sorted from blood. Subset meaning: CD45RA-negative fraction. J is TRBJ2-3 and V is TRBV4-3; 8 bases align to TRBD2. This CDR3 reads CASSRTSSTDTQYF. In nucleotides, the CDR3 is TGCGCCAGCAGCCGGACTAGCAGCACAGATACGCAGTATTTT.